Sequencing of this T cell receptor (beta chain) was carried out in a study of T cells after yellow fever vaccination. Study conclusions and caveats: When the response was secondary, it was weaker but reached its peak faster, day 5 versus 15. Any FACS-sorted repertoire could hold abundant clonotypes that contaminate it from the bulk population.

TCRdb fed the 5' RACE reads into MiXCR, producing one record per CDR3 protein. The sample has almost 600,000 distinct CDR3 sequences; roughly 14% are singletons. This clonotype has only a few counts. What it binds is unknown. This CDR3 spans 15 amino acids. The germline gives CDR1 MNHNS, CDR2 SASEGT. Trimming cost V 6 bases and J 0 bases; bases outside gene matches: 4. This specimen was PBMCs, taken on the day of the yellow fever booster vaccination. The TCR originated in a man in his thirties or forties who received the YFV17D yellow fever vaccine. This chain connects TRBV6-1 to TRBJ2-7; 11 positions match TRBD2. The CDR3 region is CASRGTSGSSYEQYF. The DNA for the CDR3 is TGTGCCAGCAGGGGGACTAGCGGTAGCTCCTACGAGCAGTACTTC.